A single sample gave rise to the 23 T cell receptor beta chains below, sequenced in a study of cytomegalovirus exposure and HLA in healthy donors. The study ran its PCR with 60 Vbeta and 13 Jbeta primers. The protocol was immunoSEQ multiplex PCR, while the TCRdb copy is restricted to in-frame clones and leaves out a portion. The repertoire holds approximately 170,000 clones, around three quarters seen once, with roughly 1.6% in the top ten. The sequenced material came from PBMCs. These receptors were collected from a man between 35 and 55 years old in good health and CMV-seronegative.

This chain joins TRBV4-1 and TRBJ1-1; the D gene is possibly TRBD1 (5 bases). V was clipped by 5 bases and J by 6 bases, with 13 bases between them. Germline values: CDR1 MGHRA, CDR2 YSYEKL. The CDR3 has 13 amino acids. CDR3 nucleotide sequence: TGCGCCAGCAGCTACAACCAGGGCGCTGAAGCTTTCTTT. Protein sequence: CASSYNQGAEAFF.

V gene TRBV7-3 combines with J gene TRBJ2-2; TRBD1 matches 7 bases. CDR1 is SGHTA, CDR2 FQGTGA, per germline. The CDR3 has 16 amino acids. V lost 6 bases, J lost 1 base, and 8 bases stayed unmatched. This CDR3 is CASSLYWTGNTGELFF. CDR3 nucleotide sequence: TGTGCCAGCAGTTTATACTGGACAGGGAACACCGGGGAGCTGTTTTTT.

The chain has TRBV13 and TRBJ2-1, with TRBD2 as a possible D gene (6 bases). The ends were cut back, 11 bases at V and 2 bases at J, with 13 bases in the middle. This CDR3 is 13 amino acids long. Germline lookup yields CDR1 PRHDT and CDR2 FYEKMQ (reference sequence). CDR3 loop: CASRERPYNEQFF. CDR3 nucleotides: TGTGCCTCTCGGGAGCGGCCCTACAATGAGCAGTTCTTC.

This chain joins TRBV7-2 and TRBJ2-7, with D unclear. The CDR3 has 12 residues. CDR1 and CDR2 from the germline V gene are SGHTA and FQGNSA. Deletions cut 5 bases from V and 4 bases from J, with 9 bases between. For the CDR3, the DNA is TGTGCCAGCAGCCGAACCACTTACGAGCAGTACTTC. Amino acids: CASSRTTYEQYF.

The genes are TRBV7-9 and TRBJ1-1; D remains ambiguous. The CDR3 sequence is 14 residues long. V lost 4 bases and J lost 5, with 14 bases in between. From germline, CDR1 is SEHNR and CDR2 FQNEAQ (reference sequence). The CDR3 DNA reads as TGTGCCAGCAGCTGGGAGAAGTCAGGAACTGAAGCTTTCTTT. Translated: CASSWEKSGTEAFF. Full variable domain (missing parts from reference TRBV7-9 and TRBJ1-1): DTGVSQNPRHKITKRGQNVTFRCDPISEHNRLYWYRQTLGQGPEFLTYFQNEAQLEKSRLLSDRFSAERPKGSFSTLEIQRTEQGDSAMYLCASSWEKSGTEAFFGQGTRLTVV.

This clone was counted once. This chain joins TRBV5-1 and TRBJ2-2, with 13 bases identical to TRBD2. This CDR3 is built from 18 residues. The germline V gene has CDR1 SGHRS and CDR2 YFSETQ. V shed 0 bases and J 7 bases; nucleotides not matched to a gene: 9. The DNA of the CDR3 is TGCGCCAGCAGCTTGGTTGCCCGGACTAGCGGGAGTGGCGGGGAGCTGTTTTTT. Its translation is CASSLVARTSGSGGELFF.

J is TRBJ1-2 and V is TRBV28, with 7 bases identical to TRBD1. The V segment lost 7 bases and the J segment 8 bases; nucleotides outside the gene matches: 10. This CDR3 comprises 13 residues. The V gene's germline CDR1 is MDHEN and CDR2 SYDVKM. CDR3 amino acids: CASTLGGWGGYTF. The CDR3 DNA reads as TGTGCCAGCACCTTAGGGGGCTGGGGGGGCTACACCTTC.

Notes on this clone: This CDR3 is missing its conserved last phenylalanine or tryptophan, likely due to a read error. This chain connects TRBV7-8 to TRBJ1-2; D not resolved. Looked up from germline, CDR1 is SGHVS and CDR2 is FQNEAQ. The CDR3 has 15 amino acids. The V gene lost 4 bases and the J gene lost 4 bases, with 16 bases spanning the gap. In DNA form, the CDR3 reads TGTGCCAGCAGCTCCAGCGACCTTTCGACCTATGGCTACACCCTC. Translation gives CASSSSDLSTYGYTL.

This clone came up a few times. This sequence joins TRBV19 and TRBJ1-5, with 7 bases matching TRBD1. The germline V gene has CDR1 LNHDA and CDR2 SQIVND (reference sequence). CDR3 length equals 14 residues. With V trimmed by 4 bases and J by 2 bases, 2 bases remained unmatched. The CDR3 DNA reads as TGTGCCAGTAGTACCACAGGGGGCAATCAGCCCCAGCATTTT. Its translation is CASSTTGGNQPQHF.

This rearrangement joins TRBV5-5 to TRBJ2-7, with 8 bases that match TRBD1. The germline CDR1 and CDR2 sequences are SGHKS and YYEKEE (reference sequence). J was trimmed by 6 bases and V by 4 bases; bases with no gene match: 3. CDR3 length equals 12 residues. CDR3 region: CASSVTGVEQYF. The CDR3 nucleotides are TGTGCCAGCAGCGTGACAGGGGTCGAGCAGTACTTC.

CDR3 nucleotide sequence: TGTGCCAGCAGTGAAAGGGACAGGAATACAGATACGCAGTATTTT. This sequence encodes CASSERDRNTDTQYF. This chain joins TRBV25-1 and TRBJ2-3; 8 bases line up with TRBD1. V was clipped by 2 bases and J by 3 bases; unmatched bases: 4. Germline CDR1 and CDR2: MGHDK and SYGVNS. This CDR3 comprises 15 residues.

The rearrangement links TRBV9 to TRBJ2-5, with TRBD2 identical over 8 bases. CDR3 size: 15 residues. With V trimmed by 1 base and J by 4 bases, 6 bases remained unmatched. Germline V lookup: CDR1 SGDLS, CDR2 YYNGEE. CDR3 sequence reads: CASSVLAGGGETQYF. In DNA form, the CDR3 reads TGTGCCAGCAGCGTACTCGCCGGGGGGGGAGAGACCCAGTACTTC.

The chain combines TRBV5-1 with TRBJ2-5; TRBD1 is a possible D gene (5 bases). This CDR3 comprises 14 residues. Germline-derived CDR1 and CDR2 are SGHRS and YFSETQ. V was clipped by 0 bases and J by 5 bases, with 11 bases between them. CDR3 DNA sequence: TGCGCCAGCAGCTTGGGGGGCCTAGGGGAGACCCAGTACTTC. This translates into CASSLGGLGETQYF.

The V and J genes are TRBV10-2 and TRBJ1-5; TRBD1 matches at 7 bases. This CDR3 has 13 amino acids. Losses at the gene ends were 5 bases for V and 6 bases for J; bases not matched to a gene: 4. From germline, CDR1 is WSHSY and CDR2 SAAADI. The DNA of the CDR3 is TGCGCCAGCAGTCGACAGGGTGGTCAGCCCCAGCATTTT. Translation: CASSRQGGQPQHF.

The genes are TRBV11-3 and TRBJ2-1, with a tentative D call TRBD1 (6 bases). This CDR3 is 12 amino acids long. Trimming pared 3 bases from V and 9 bases from J, leaving 9 bases between. Germline CDR1 reads SGHNT; CDR2 reads YENEEA. CDR3 sequence (DNA): TGTGCCAGCAGCTTCGGACAGCTTGAGCAGTTCTTC. Protein: CASSFGQLEQFF. Combining the CDR3 with reference TRBV11-3 and TRBJ2-1 gives the whole variable domain EAGVVQSPRYKIIEKKQPVAFWCNPISGHNTLYWYLQNLGQGPELLIRYENEEAVDDSQLPKDRFSAERLKGVDSTLKIQPAELGDSAVYLCASSFGQLEQFFGPGTRLTVL.

Worth noting for this clone: The sample carries other DNA sequences with the same CDR3. J is TRBJ2-6 and V is TRBV6-6; D is perhaps TRBD2 (6 bases). This CDR3 spans 14 amino acids. V was clipped by 8 bases and J by 2 bases, with 10 bases between them. CDR1 is MNHNY and CDR2 is SVGAGI in the germline V gene (reference sequence). This chain's CDR3 is CASGGGAGANVLTF. The CDR3 DNA reads TGTGCCAGCGGCGGAGGGGCTGGGGCCAACGTCCTGACTTTC.

This clone has a handful of counts. The rearrangement links TRBV6-4 to TRBJ2-5; the match to TRBD1 covers 9 bases. The V gene end was trimmed by 5 bases and the J gene end by 0 bases; junction bases not matched to a gene: 4. The CDR3 extends over 15 amino acids. The germline V gene encodes CDR1 MRHNA and CDR2 SNTAGT. The CDR3 sequence is CASSPGTGNQETQYF. For the CDR3, the DNA is TGTGCCAGCAGTCCCGGGACAGGGAACCAAGAGACCCAGTACTTC.

V usage is TRBV10-3 and J usage is TRBJ1-1; 9 nucleotides line up with TRBD1. The V gene end was trimmed by 6 bases and the J gene end by 3 bases; junction bases not matched to a gene: 5. The CDR3 length is 14 residues. CDR1 is ENHRY and CDR2 is SYGVKD in the germline V gene. DNA for the CDR3: TGTGCCATCAGAAAACAGGGGGCTTACACTGAAGCTTTCTTT. This codes for CAIRKQGAYTEAFF.

The chain is built from TRBV18 and TRBJ2-7; 10 bases map to TRBD2. This CDR3 has 15 amino acids. In germline, CDR1 is KGHSH, CDR2 LQKENI. J lost 4 bases, V lost 5 bases, and 8 bases had no gene match. The CDR3 region has the DNA TGTGCCAGCTCAACCGCTAGCGGGAGTGGGTACGAGCAGTACTTC. Its protein is CASSTASGSGYEQYF.

In its sample, this clone was seen once. The chain couples TRBV7-9 to TRBJ2-1; no definite D call. Germline loops: CDR1 SEHNR, CDR2 FQNEAQ (reference sequence). The CDR3 has 11 amino acids. The ends were cut back, 5 bases at V and 10 bases at J, with 9 bases in the middle. CDR3 in DNA: TGTGCCAGCAGCCGTATCAGGGAGCAGTTCTTC. Its protein product is CASSRIREQFF.

This chain uses TRBV27 with TRBJ2-3; TRBD2 matches at 8 bases. The CDR3 has 16 amino acids. From germline, CDR1 is MNHEY and CDR2 SMNVEV (reference sequence). V gave up 2 bases and J gave up 3 bases; unmatched junction bases: 7. CDR3 loop: CASSLQREMETDTQYF. Written as DNA, the CDR3 is TGTGCCAGCAGTTTACAGCGGGAGATGGAGACAGATACGCAGTATTTT.

This CDR3 is CACPRVNEEKLFF. In nucleotides, the CDR3 is TGTGCCTGCCCCAGGGTGAATGAGGAAAAACTGTTTTTT. This rearrangement joins TRBV7-9 to TRBJ1-4, with TRBD1 as a possible D gene (5 bases). Germline-derived CDR1 and CDR2 are SEHNR and FQNEAQ (reference sequence). Trimming stripped 11 bases from V and 8 bases from J, with 18 bases between. The CDR3 is 13 residues long.

The chain uses TRBV4-1 and TRBJ1-2; 7 nucleotides agree with TRBD1. CDR3 length: 16 amino acids. CDR1 and CDR2 from the germline V gene are MGHRA and YSYEKL. Trimming removed 1 base from V and 1 base from J; junction bases left unmatched: 6. CDR3 amino acids: CASSQGQGNVNYGYTF. The CDR3 region has the DNA TGCGCCAGCAGCCAAGGACAGGGAAATGTTAACTATGGCTACACCTTC.